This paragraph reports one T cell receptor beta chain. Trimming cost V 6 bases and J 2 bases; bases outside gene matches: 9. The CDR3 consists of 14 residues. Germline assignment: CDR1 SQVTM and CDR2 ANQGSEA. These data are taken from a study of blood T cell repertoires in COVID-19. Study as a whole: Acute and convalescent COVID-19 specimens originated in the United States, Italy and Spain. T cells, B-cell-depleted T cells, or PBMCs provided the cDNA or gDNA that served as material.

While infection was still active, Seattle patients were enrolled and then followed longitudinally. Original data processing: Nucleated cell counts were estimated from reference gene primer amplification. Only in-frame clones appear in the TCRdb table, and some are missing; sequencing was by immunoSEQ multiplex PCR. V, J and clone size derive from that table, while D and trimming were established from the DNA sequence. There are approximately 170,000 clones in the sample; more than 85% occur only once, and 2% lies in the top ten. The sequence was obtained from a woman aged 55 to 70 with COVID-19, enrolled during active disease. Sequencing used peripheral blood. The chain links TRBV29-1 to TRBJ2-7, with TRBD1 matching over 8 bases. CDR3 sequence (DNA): TGCAGCGTAGCCCTCGGACAGGGTGCCTACGAGCAGTACTTC. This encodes CSVALGQGAYEQYF.